This is a list of T cell receptor beta chains from one sample in a study of a mutant IDH1 vaccine in newly diagnosed glioma. Profiled with immunoSEQ multiplex PCR; TCRdb holds only in-frame clones, not every one. The table shows around 58,000 clones, with around 81% occurring only once. For these TCRs, the target antigens are not known. The sample here was PBMCs, taken from a glioma patient whose treatment included an IDH1 peptide vaccine. The source is a man aged 30 to 45 with glioma. Each CDR3 is given with its conserved first and last residue. D genes are given only for firm matches. The size field is filled for only some rows; it gives once, few, many or a size class.

V,J,D,size,CDR3,DNA
TRBV28,TRBJ2-7,TRBD1,few,CASSLRQGRHEQYF,TGTGCCAGCAGTTTAAGACAGGGAAGGCACGAGCAGTACTTC
TRBV6-5,TRBJ2-3,-,once,CASMGPGLQDTQYF,TGTGCCAGCATGGGACCGGGACTTCAAGATACGCAGTATTTT
TRBV11-2,TRBJ1-1,-,few,CASSQQSGNTEAFF,TGTGCCAGCAGCCAACAGTCAGGGAACACTGAAGCTTTCTTT
TRBV6-5,TRBJ2-5,-,-,CASRIASVGAQYF,TGTGCCAGCCGCATAGCCTCAGTGGGTGCTCAGTACTTC
TRBV4-1,TRBJ2-3,-,few,CASSRQDSNTQYF,TGCGCCAGCAGCCGACAGGATTCAAATACGCAGTATTTT
TRBV27,TRBJ1-4,-,-,CASSTGMGNEKLFF,TGTGCCAGTTCCACAGGGATGGGTAATGAAAAACTGTTTTTT
TRBV27,TRBJ2-7,-,-,CASSFFPSLYEQYF,TGTGCCAGCAGTTTCTTCCCTAGTCTCTACGAGCAGTACTTC
TRBV19,TRBJ1-1,-,few,CASSIGRGAEAFF,TGTGCCAGTAGTATTGGTAGGGGCGCTGAAGCTTTCTTT
TRBV30,TRBJ1-5,-,-,CATGREFNQPQHF,TGTGCCACCGGACGGGAATTCAATCAGCCCCAGCATTTT
TRBV19,TRBJ1-1,-,once,CASSTHIGRENTEAFF,TGTGCCAGTAGTACGCACATAGGGAGGGAAAACACTGAAGCTTTCTTT
TRBV4-2,TRBJ2-1,TRBD2,-,CASSQELAGGPDDEQFF,TGTGCCAGCAGCCAAGAACTAGCGGGGGGGCCGGACGATGAGCAGTTCTTC
TRBV15,TRBJ2-7,-,once,CATSSGGAESYEQYF,TGTGCCACCAGCTCGGGGGGCGCAGAATCCTACGAGCAGTACTTC
TRBV28,TRBJ2-5,-,-,CASSYFETQYF,TGTGCCAGCAGTTATTTTGAGACCCAGTACTTC
TRBV28,TRBJ2-7,TRBD1,-,CASIPGTGGLRYEQYF,TGTGCCAGTATCCCCGGGACAGGGGGCCTCCGATACGAGCAGTACTTC
TRBV29-1,TRBJ1-4,-,-,CSVEDQGLEKLFF,TGCAGCGTTGAAGACCAGGGATTAGAAAAACTGTTTTTT
TRBV7-9,TRBJ2-1,-,-,CASSLAAGLDNEQFF,TGTGCCAGCAGCTTAGCGGCCGGGCTAGACAATGAGCAGTTCTTC
TRBV6-1,TRBJ2-5,TRBD2,-,CASTSGGRETQYF,TGTGCCAGCACTAGCGGGGGAAGGGAGACCCAGTACTTC
TRBV7-9,TRBJ1-1,TRBD1,-,CASSLIQGSGSEAFF,TGTGCCAGCAGCTTGATACAGGGGTCTGGGTCTGAAGCTTTCTTT
TRBV5-1,TRBJ1-1,-,-,CASSLGHANTEAFF,TGCGCCAGCAGCTTGGGACACGCGAACACTGAAGCTTTCTTT
TRBV19,TRBJ2-7,-,-,CASSISRSYEQYF,TGTGCCAGTAGTATATCGCGTTCCTACGAGCAGTACTTC
TRBV6-5,TRBJ1-1,-,-,CASTRSTGSTEAFF,TGTGCCAGCACCAGATCCACGGGTAGCACTGAAGCTTTCTTT
TRBV29-1,TRBJ1-4,-,-,CSAPVDGDGKLFF,TGCAGCGCTCCGGTGGACGGAGATGGAAAACTGTTTTTT
TRBV29-1,TRBJ1-4,TRBD1,-,CSVADRETNEKLFF,TGCAGCGTTGCGGACAGGGAAACTAATGAAAAACTGTTTTTT
TRBV28,TRBJ2-7,-,-,CASSLLIDEQYF,TGTGCCAGCAGTTTATTGATAGACGAGCAGTACTTC
TRBV4-2,TRBJ1-2,-,-,CASSQDRYSYYGYTF,TGTGCCAGCAGCCAAGATCGATACAGCTACTATGGCTACACCTTC
TRBV10-2,TRBJ1-6,-,-,CASSGGETSPLHF,TGCGCCAGCAGTGGAGGAGAAACTTCACCCCTCCACTTT
TRBV29-1,TRBJ2-5,TRBD1,-,CSVVRGLETQYF,TGCAGCGTTGTCAGGGGGCTGGAGACCCAGTACTTC
TRBV5-1,TRBJ1-6,-,-,CASSLAGAKYNSPLHF,TGCGCCAGCAGCTTGGCCGGGGCAAAATATAATTCACCCCTCCACTTT
TRBV27,TRBJ2-7,-,-,CASWGGQGDDEQYF,TGTGCCAGCTGGGGGGGTCAGGGGGATGACGAGCAGTACTTC
TRBV4-2,TRBJ1-5,TRBD1,-,CASSQGTGAGGNQPQHF,TGTGCCAGCAGCCAAGGGACAGGGGCGGGTGGCAATCAGCCCCAGCATTTT
TRBV6-6,TRBJ1-1,-,-,CASSYVRQINTEAFF,TGTGCCAGCAGTTACGTCCGACAGATTAACACTGAAGCTTTCTTT
TRBV10-2,TRBJ2-5,-,-,CASSEMGRQETQYF,TGCGCCAGCAGTGAGATGGGGCGCCAAGAGACCCAGTACTTC
TRBV5-1,TRBJ2-1,TRBD2,-,CASSLRLAGVYNEQFF,TGCGCCAGCAGCCTAAGACTAGCGGGGGTATACAATGAGCAGTTCTTC
TRBV7-2,TRBJ2-5,TRBD2,-,CASSISGAGSETQYF,TGTGCCAGCAGCATTAGCGGGGCCGGGTCGGAGACCCAGTACTTC
TRBV6-5,TRBJ2-7,TRBD1,-,CASSPGTGLSEQYF,TGTGCCAGCAGTCCCGGGACAGGGCTCTCCGAGCAGTACTTC
TRBV5-6,TRBJ1-1,-,once,CASSPKNTEAFF,TGTGCCAGCAGCCCCAAGAACACTGAAGCTTTCTTT
TRBV5-1,TRBJ1-2,-,-,CASSLDAAYYGYTF,TGCGCCAGCAGCTTGGATGCGGCCTACTATGGCTACACCTTC
TRBV28,TRBJ2-3,-,once,CASSFLSDTQYF,TGTGCCAGCAGTTTCTTATCGGATACGCAGTATTTT
TRBV5-4,TRBJ2-3,TRBD2,-,CASSLGSGGAADTQYF,TGTGCCAGCAGCTTGGGGAGCGGGGGGGCGGCAGATACGCAGTATTTT
TRBV29-1,TRBJ1-3,-,-,CSVRRSGNTIYF,TGCAGCGTTCGACGGTCTGGAAACACCATATATTTT